These 22 T cell receptor beta chains share one sample of origin, sequenced in a study of cytomegalovirus exposure and HLA in healthy donors. 13 Jbeta primers and 60 Vbeta primers were used for the PCR. This table comes from immunoSEQ multiplex PCR, and its TCRdb copy is limited to in-frame clones, with some not included. This sample has over 150,000 clones, with around four fifths found just once. Sequenced: PBMCs. The receptor source for this set is a girl aged 5 to 17 in good health and CMV-seropositive.

The gene calls are TRBV2 and TRBJ2-3, with TRBD2 matching 8 bases. The CDR3 has 16 amino acids. CDR1 and CDR2 from the germline V gene are SNHLY and FYNNEI. The V gene end was trimmed by 1 base and the J gene end by 2 bases; junction bases not matched to a gene: 5. CDR3 nucleotides: TGTGCCAGCAGTGAAGTACGGGGGGGCGTCACAGATACGCAGTATTTT. Protein sequence: CASSEVRGGVTDTQYF. Full variable domain (missing parts from reference TRBV2 and TRBJ2-3): EPEVTQTPSHQVTQMGQEVILRCVPISNHLYFYWYRQILGQKVEFLVSFYNNEISEKSEIFDDQFSVERPDGSNFTLKIRSTKLEDSAMYFCASSEVRGGVTDTQYFGPGTRLTVL.

The rearrangement joins TRBV13 to TRBJ1-6; possibly TRBD1 for D (6 bases). The germline gives CDR1 PRHDT, CDR2 FYEKMQ (reference sequence). The length of the CDR3 is 15 residues. Trimming left V 4 bases short and J 9 bases short, with 16 bases between. In DNA, the CDR3 is TGTGCCAGCAGCTCTTACTCAGGGGTGGGTTCACCCCTCCACTTT. The encoded protein is CASSSYSGVGSPLHF.

The chain recombines TRBV5-1 with TRBJ1-2, with TRBD1 as a possible D gene (6 bases). The CDR3 runs to 14 residues. Trimming took off 0 bases at V and 3 bases at J, with 9 bases between the two ends. Germline assignment: CDR1 SGHRS and CDR2 YFSETQ. The CDR3 DNA is TGCGCCAGCAGCTTGGGCCAGGGGTACTATGGCTACACCTTC. Encoded protein: CASSLGQGYYGYTF.

The rearrangement links TRBV19 to TRBJ2-7, with D possibly matching TRBD2 (5 bases). V lost 3 bases to trimming and J lost 2 bases, with 14 bases between them. Germline V gene sequence: CDR1 LNHDA, CDR2 SQIVND (reference sequence). This CDR3 comprises 15 residues. CDR3 DNA sequence: TGTGCCAGTAGTATGGGAGAGGGAATAACCTACGAGCAGTACTTC. This encodes CASSMGEGITYEQYF.

Notes on this clone: Because it lacks the conserved phenylalanine or tryptophan at the end, this CDR3 is likely a read error. The CDR3 reads CASSAYYDSYTEAFL. The CDR3 DNA reads TGCGCCAGCAGCGCCTATTACGACAGTTACACTGAAGCTTTCCTT. The V gene is TRBV5-1, the J gene TRBJ1-1; tentative D call: TRBD1 (5 bases). The CDR3 covers 15 residues. Trimming stripped 4 bases from V and 3 bases from J, with 16 bases between. The germline gives CDR1 SGHRS, CDR2 YFSETQ.

This chain links TRBV5-1 with TRBJ2-2; 9 nucleotides agree with TRBD1. The CDR3 length is 15 residues. CDR1 is SGHRS, CDR2 YFSETQ, per germline. The V and J ends lost 4 bases and 3 bases, in that order; junction bases with no gene match: 4. The CDR3 loop reads CASSHGDRDTGELFF. CDR3 coding DNA: TGCGCCAGCAGCCATGGGGACAGGGACACCGGGGAGCTGTTTTTT.

This chain links TRBV28 with TRBJ2-3, with D hard to call. Per germline, CDR1 MDHEN and CDR2 SYDVKM. V was clipped by 2 bases and J by 3 bases, with 6 bases between them. This CDR3 has 13 residues. As DNA, the CDR3 is TGTGCCAGCAGTTTACTATTGACAGATACGCAGTATTTT. Its protein is CASSLLLTDTQYF.

This chain joins TRBV5-4 and TRBJ2-4; possibly TRBD2 for D (6 bases). Trimming shortened V by 0 bases and J by 2 bases, and 15 bases separated the two germline ends. Germline V gene data show CDR1 as SGHNT and CDR2 as YYREEE (reference sequence). The CDR3 length is 17 residues. CDR3 loop: CASSLDSLGGSKNIQYF. The CDR3 DNA reads as TGTGCCAGCAGCTTGGATAGCCTCGGAGGGTCCAAAAACATTCAGTACTTC.

The rearrangement links TRBV27 to TRBJ2-1, with D possibly matching TRBD1 (6 bases). V was pared by 0 bases and J by 16 bases, with 19 bases between. Germline CDR1 reads MNHEY; CDR2 reads SMNVEV (reference sequence). The CDR3 has 14 residues. CDR3 in DNA: TGTGCCAGCAGTTTATCGATAACTCAGGGGTCGGCTTTCTTC. It translates to CASSLSITQGSAFF.

The chain joins TRBV18 to TRBJ1-1, with D hard to call. The CDR3 consists of 15 residues. CDR1 and CDR2 (germline): KGHSH, LQKENI. Trimming left V 0 bases short and J 0 bases short, with 8 bases between. The CDR3 protein is CASSPPGTMNTEAFF. CDR3 nucleotides: TGTGCCAGCTCACCACCGGGCACCATGAACACTGAAGCTTTCTTT.

This clone was counted only a few times. The chain has TRBV6-1 and TRBJ2-7, with 11 bases aligning to TRBD2. V was pared by 5 bases and J by 3 bases, with 6 bases of the junction left unmatched. Germline values: CDR1 MNHNS, CDR2 SASEGT. This CDR3 contains 15 residues. CDR3 in amino acids: CASSLLAGAHYEQYF. The CDR3 region has the DNA TGTGCCAGCAGTCTACTAGCGGGGGCCCACTACGAGCAGTACTTC.

The DNA of the CDR3 is TGTGCCAGCAGCTTTCTCCCGGGACAGGGGTATGGCTACACCTTC. Translated: CASSFLPGQGYGYTF. The chain links TRBV7-9 to TRBJ1-2, with 10 bases matching TRBD1. CDR3 length: 15 residues. CDR1 is SEHNR and CDR2 is FQNEAQ in the germline V gene (reference sequence). The ends lost 3 bases at V and 5 bases at J; junction bases unmatched: 6.

The chain carries TRBV5-6 and TRBJ2-7, with 7 bases that match TRBD1. V gave up 4 bases and J gave up 0 bases; unmatched junction bases: 10. The CDR3 length is 16 residues. Germline CDR1 and CDR2: SGHDT and YYEEEE. CDR3 residues: CASSPSQGQSSYEQYF. The DNA of the CDR3 is TGTGCCAGCAGCCCCTCTCAGGGACAGAGCTCCTACGAGCAGTACTTC.

The chain uses TRBV19 and TRBJ1-5, with 10 positions matching TRBD1. This CDR3 is 14 amino acids long. V was clipped by 9 bases and J by 6 bases; unmatched bases: 8. Germline V lookup: CDR1 LNHDA, CDR2 SQIVND (reference sequence). The CDR3 reads CASTGQGYGQPQHF. The CDR3 DNA follows: TGTGCCAGCACGGGACAGGGGTACGGTCAGCCCCAGCATTTT.

The chain employs TRBV23-1 and TRBJ2-3, with TRBD2 identical over 13 bases. TRBV23-1 is marked as an open reading frame, function uncertain. Losses at the gene ends were 2 bases for V and 0 bases for J; bases not matched to a gene: 8. This CDR3 is built from 19 residues. The CDR3 protein is CASSQIGGLAGLSTDTQYF. Written as DNA, the CDR3 is TGCGCCAGCAGTCAAATCGGGGGACTAGCGGGGCTTAGCACAGATACGCAGTATTTT.

CDR3 residues: CAWSIRTEAGELFF. The DNA of the CDR3 is TGTGCCTGGAGTATAAGGACAGAAGCCGGGGAGCTGTTTTTT. This rearrangement joins TRBV30 to TRBJ2-2; D perhaps matches TRBD1 (6 bases). This CDR3 is 14 amino acids long. V shed 2 bases and J shed 6 bases, with 13 bases lying between them. Germline V CDR1 and CDR2: GTSNPN, SVGIG (reference sequence).

The chain employs TRBV28 and TRBJ1-2; TRBD1 is a possible D gene (6 bases). The V end was cut by 4 bases, the J end by 2 bases, with 23 bases between. From germline, CDR1 is MDHEN and CDR2 SYDVKM. CDR3 size: 18 residues. The CDR3 DNA reads as TGTGCCAGCAGTTCCTTACAGGGCAGTTCAATGCGAAACTATGGCTACACCTTC. It translates to CASSSLQGSSMRNYGYTF.

This clone was detected only once. CDR3 sequence reads: CASSPGTGGRTEAFF. As DNA, the CDR3 is TGTGCCAGCAGTCCCGGGACAGGGGGCAGAACTGAAGCTTTCTTT. The chain couples TRBV6-5 to TRBJ1-1, with 12 bases aligning to TRBD1. The germline gives CDR1 MNHEY, CDR2 SVGAGI. J was trimmed by 5 bases and V by 5 bases; bases with no gene match: 6. The CDR3 runs to 15 residues.

The V call is TRBV13, the J call TRBJ1-2; 7 bases line up with TRBD1. Trimming removed 0 bases from V and 14 bases from J; junction bases left unmatched: 6. Per germline, CDR1 PRHDT and CDR2 FYEKMQ (reference sequence). This CDR3 has 12 residues. The CDR3 loop is CASSLGRDRATF. The CDR3 nucleotides are TGTGCCAGCAGCTTAGGCCGCGACAGGGCGACCTTC.

The CDR3 DNA reads TGTGCCAGCAGCTTTCGGACAGGGGGTTCCAACACTGAAGCTTTCTTT. This sequence encodes CASSFRTGGSNTEAFF. The chain employs TRBV11-3 and TRBJ1-1, with 10 positions matching TRBD1. Germline loops: CDR1 SGHNT, CDR2 YENEEA. Trimming at V came to 3 bases and at J to 2 bases, leaving 6 bases not matched to a gene. The CDR3 extends over 16 amino acids.

This sequence joins TRBV7-3 and TRBJ1-1; no firm D call. Trimming cost V 2 bases and J 0 bases, with 4 bases left between them. The CDR3 totals 13 residues. Germline values: CDR1 SGHTA, CDR2 FQGTGA. This chain's CDR3 is CASSLVMNTEAFF. The CDR3 DNA reads TGTGCCAGCAGCTTAGTCATGAACACTGAAGCTTTCTTT.

The chain has TRBV5-5 and TRBJ1-2; 8 bases are shared with TRBD1. The V and J ends lost 5 bases and 0 bases, in that order; junction bases with no gene match: 3. This CDR3 comprises 14 residues. Per the germline V gene, CDR1 is SGHKS and CDR2 is YYEKEE (reference sequence). CDR3 coding DNA: TGTGCCAGCAGGACAGGGGACTCTAACTATGGCTACACCTTC. Protein sequence: CASRTGDSNYGYTF.